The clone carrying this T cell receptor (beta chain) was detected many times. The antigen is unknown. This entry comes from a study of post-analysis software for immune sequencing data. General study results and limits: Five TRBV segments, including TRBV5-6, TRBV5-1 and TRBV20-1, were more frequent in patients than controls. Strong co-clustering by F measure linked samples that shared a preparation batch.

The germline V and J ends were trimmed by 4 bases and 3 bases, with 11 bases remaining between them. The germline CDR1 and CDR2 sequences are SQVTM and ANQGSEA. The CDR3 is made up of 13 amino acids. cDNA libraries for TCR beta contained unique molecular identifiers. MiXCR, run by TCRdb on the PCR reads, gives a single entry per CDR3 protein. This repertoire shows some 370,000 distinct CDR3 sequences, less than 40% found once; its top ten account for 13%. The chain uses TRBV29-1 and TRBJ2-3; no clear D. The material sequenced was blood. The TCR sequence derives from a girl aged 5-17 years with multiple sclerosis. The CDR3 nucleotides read TGCAGCGTTGCCATGCCGAGAACAGATACGCAGTATTTT. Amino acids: CSVAMPRTDTQYF.